This TCR beta chain was profiled in a study of blood T cell repertoires in COVID-19. About the study: Sources were T cells, B-cell-depleted T cells, or PBMCs; the material itself was cDNA or gDNA.

The CDR3 contains 15 residues. V dropped 8 bases and J dropped 6; count of bases not matched to a gene: 9. CDR1 and CDR2 from the germline V gene are LGHDT and YNNKEL (reference sequence). In the study's own analysis: Amplified reference gene primers provided the basis for estimating nucleated cell counts. Clones were sequenced by immunoSEQ multiplex PCR, and TCRdb holds only the in-frame ones, with some missing. Clonal size and the V and J genes are those of that table, whereas D and trimming came from the DNA. The sample lists a few hundred thousand clones, roughly 87% occurring once. This sequence originates from a woman in her twenties or thirties who had recovered from COVID-19. V and J are TRBV3-1 (or the pseudogene TRBV3-2) and TRBJ2-1, with 11 bases fitting TRBD1. Sequencing input: PBMCs or T cells enriched from blood (not recorded which). The CDR3 sequence is CASFAGQGAVNEQFF. The DNA of the CDR3 is TGTGCCAGCTTCGCCGGACAGGGGGCGGTCAATGAGCAGTTCTTC.